The rows below give T cell receptor beta chains drawn from one sample of a study of blood T cell repertoires in COVID-19. Libraries were prepared by immunoSEQ multiplex PCR; TCRdb keeps only in-frame clonotypes and omits some of them. In the table there are fewer than 350,000 clones, around 93% of which are singletons. The specimen was PBMCs or T cells enriched from blood (not recorded which). All receptors derive from a man in his forties or fifties who had been exposed to COVID-19. Each CDR3 is given with its conserved first and last residue. D genes are given only for firm matches. Clone size appears in some rows only: once, few, many, or a class for an expanded clone.

v_gene: TRBV19; abundance: -; j_gene: TRBJ2-7; d_gene: TRBD1; CDR3nt: TGTGCCAGTAGTAGGAGGACAGGGGCGGTAGACGAGCAGTACTTC; CDR3aa: CASSRRTGAVDEQYF
v_gene: TRBV16; abundance: -; j_gene: TRBJ2-7; d_gene: -; CDR3nt: TGTGCCAGCAGCTCCAGCTCCTACGAGCAGTACTTC; CDR3aa: CASSSSSYEQYF
v_gene: TRBV15; abundance: -; j_gene: TRBJ2-2; d_gene: TRBD2; CDR3nt: TGTGCCACCAGCAGACCTCTAGCGGGAGTATCGAACACCGGGGAGCTGTTTTTT; CDR3aa: CATSRPLAGVSNTGELFF
v_gene: TRBV9; abundance: -; j_gene: TRBJ2-3; d_gene: -; CDR3nt: TGTGCCAGCAGCGTAGGGGGGCGGGATACGCAGTATTTT; CDR3aa: CASSVGGRDTQYF
v_gene: TRBV2; abundance: -; j_gene: TRBJ2-2; d_gene: -; CDR3nt: TGTGCCAGCAGGGAGGAATACACCGGGGAGCTGTTTTTT; CDR3aa: CASREEYTGELFF
v_gene: TRBV19; abundance: -; j_gene: TRBJ1-4; d_gene: TRBD1; CDR3nt: TGTGCCAGTAGTCGACAGGGGGAAGGTGAAAAACTGTTTTTT; CDR3aa: CASSRQGEGEKLFF
v_gene: TRBV12-3/TRBV12-4; abundance: -; j_gene: TRBJ2-1; d_gene: -; CDR3nt: TGTGCCAGCGGACCAGACAGCTACAATGAGCAGTTCTTC; CDR3aa: CASGPDSYNEQFF
v_gene: TRBV29-1; abundance: -; j_gene: TRBJ2-3; d_gene: -; CDR3nt: TGCAGCGTTGAAGTGACTCTACTGGGAGATACGCAGTATTTT; CDR3aa: CSVEVTLLGDTQYF
v_gene: TRBV5-1; abundance: -; j_gene: TRBJ2-3; d_gene: TRBD1; CDR3nt: TGCGCCAGCAGCCAGACAGGGAGTAGCACAGATACGCAGTATTTT; CDR3aa: CASSQTGSSTDTQYF
v_gene: TRBV28; abundance: -; j_gene: TRBJ2-1; d_gene: -; CDR3nt: TGTGCCAGCAGTTTACAACGGGTTCTAGAGGATGAGCAGTTCTTC; CDR3aa: CASSLQRVLEDEQFF
v_gene: TRBV4-1; abundance: -; j_gene: TRBJ1-3; d_gene: -; CDR3nt: TGCGCCAGCAGCCCTAATCAGGGGTACTCTGGAAACACCATATATTTT; CDR3aa: CASSPNQGYSGNTIYF
v_gene: TRBV11-2; abundance: once; j_gene: TRBJ2-1; d_gene: -; CDR3nt: TGTGCCAGCAGCTTCGTTAATCGGGAGCTTAGTAATGAGCAGTTCTTC; CDR3aa: CASSFVNRELSNEQFF